The 17 T cell receptor beta chains in this list originate from one sample, sequenced in a study of blood T cell repertoires in COVID-19. TCRdb's table, derived via immunoSEQ multiplex PCR, lists solely in-frame clones and lacks some. This sample has some 230,000 clones, with 75% to 85% found just once. The sequenced sample was peripheral blood. These receptors came from a woman of 80 years or more with COVID-19, enrolled during active disease.

J is TRBJ1-5 and V is TRBV28; 8 nucleotides line up with TRBD1. The germline gives CDR1 MDHEN, CDR2 SYDVKM. V was pared by 2 bases and J by 2 bases, with 5 bases of the junction left unmatched. CDR3 size: 16 residues. CDR3 in DNA: TGTGCCAGCAGTTTACCTACAGGGGGAGGCAATCAGCCCCAGCATTTT. Translation: CASSLPTGGGNQPQHF. The full variable domain, its missing parts supplied by reference TRBV28 and TRBJ1-5, is DVKVTQSSRYLVKRTGEKVFLECVQDMDHENMFWYRQDPGLGLRLIYFSYDVKMKEKGDIPEGYSVSREKKERFSLILESASTNQTSMYLCASSLPTGGGNQPQHFGDGTRLSIL.

A note on this clone: At the DNA level, this CDR3 is encoded by other sequences in the same sample as well. This chain uses TRBV7-9 with TRBJ1-2; 8 bases map to TRBD1. Germline V gene sequence: CDR1 SEHNR, CDR2 FQNEAQ (reference sequence). V lost 3 bases, J lost 6 bases, and 0 bases stayed unmatched. There are 12 residues in the CDR3. The CDR3 nucleotides read TGTGCCAGCAGCTTGACAGGGGATGGCTACACCTTC. The encoded protein is CASSLTGDGYTF. Complete variable domain (other parts from reference TRBV7-9 and TRBJ1-2): DTGVSQNPRHKITKRGQNVTFRCDPISEHNRLYWYRQTLGQGPEFLTYFQNEAQLEKSRLLSDRFSAERPKGSFSTLEIQRTEQGDSAMYLCASSLTGDGYTFGSGTRLTVV.

This clone was seen only a few times. This rearrangement joins TRBV28 to TRBJ2-1; possibly TRBD2 for D (6 bases). V lost 3 bases, J lost 7 bases, and 19 bases lay in between. Germline CDR1 reads MDHEN; CDR2 reads SYDVKM. The CDR3 is 16 amino acids. The CDR3 spells CASSFGGLNGWNEQFF. The CDR3 nucleotides are TGTGCCAGCAGTTTTGGGGGACTTAACGGTTGGAATGAGCAGTTCTTC.

The genes are TRBV7-9 and TRBJ1-2, with TRBD1 matching over 8 bases. CDR3 length: 13 amino acids. Germline CDR1 reads SEHNR; CDR2 reads FQNEAQ (reference sequence). V gave up 5 bases and J gave up 5 bases; unmatched junction bases: 4. The DNA for the CDR3 is TGTGCCAGCAGCCGCGGACAGGGTTATGGCTACACCTTC. Its protein is CASSRGQGYGYTF. The entire variable domain, with the rest obtained from reference TRBV7-9 and TRBJ1-2, is as follows: DTGVSQNPRHKITKRGQNVTFRCDPISEHNRLYWYRQTLGQGPEFLTYFQNEAQLEKSRLLSDRFSAERPKGSFSTLEIQRTEQGDSAMYLCASSRGQGYGYTFGSGTRLTVV.

In the case of this clone: This sample includes further DNA sequences coding for the same CDR3. The chain combines TRBV12-3 or TRBV12-4 with TRBJ1-2; D perhaps matches TRBD1 (5 bases). V shed 6 bases and J shed 4 bases, with 9 bases lying between them. This CDR3 has 12 residues. The CDR3 reads CASSQGPYGYTF. The CDR3, as DNA: TGTGCCAGCAGCCAGGGTCCCTATGGCTACACCTTC.

The chain uses TRBV15 and TRBJ1-5; tentative D call: TRBD1 (6 bases). V was shortened by 0 bases and J by 6 bases, with 15 bases between the two germline ends. Germline V lookup: CDR1 LNHNV, CDR2 YYDKDF (reference sequence). The CDR3 consists of 16 residues. CDR3 sequence reads: CATSRDFRGASQPQHF. CDR3 nucleotide sequence: TGTGCCACCAGCAGAGATTTTCGGGGGGCGTCTCAGCCCCAGCATTTT.

The chain joins TRBV28 to TRBJ2-7; TRBD2 agrees at 7 bases. The germline V gene encodes CDR1 MDHEN and CDR2 SYDVKM. The V and J ends lost 6 bases and 0 bases, in that order; junction bases with no gene match: 2. The CDR3 consists of 13 residues. This chain's CDR3 is CASRLASSYEQYF. In DNA form, the CDR3 reads TGTGCCAGCAGACTAGCGAGCTCCTACGAGCAGTACTTC.

This chain joins TRBV11-1 and TRBJ1-1; no definite D call. The V end was cut by 6 bases, the J end by 7 bases, with 9 bases between. The CDR3 extends over 11 amino acids. Germline V gene lookup returns CDR1 SGHAT and CDR2 FQDESV (reference sequence). CDR3: CASSIDIEAFF. The CDR3 coding sequence is TGTGCCAGCAGTATCGACATTGAAGCTTTCTTT.

J is TRBJ1-1 and V is TRBV21-1. TRBV21-1 is listed as a pseudogene. The CDR3 covers 16 residues. CDR3 amino acids: CASSKVRGKKYTEAFF. The CDR3 nucleotides read TGTGCCAGCAGCAAAGTAAGAGGCAAGAAATACACTGAAGCTTTCTTT.

This chain uses TRBV18 with TRBJ2-3; possible D gene TRBD2, 6 bases. The CDR3 covers 13 residues. Trimming stripped 5 bases from V and 4 bases from J, with 10 bases between. CDR1 and CDR2 (germline): KGHSH, LQKENI. The CDR3 DNA reads TGTGCCAGCTCAGTCGGGAGCGCAGATACGCAGTATTTT. Its translation is CASSVGSADTQYF.

The V gene is TRBV19, the J gene TRBJ1-6, with D tentatively TRBD1 (5 bases). The V end was cut by 6 bases, the J end by 9 bases, with 12 bases between. The CDR3 runs to 13 residues. Germline CDR1 reads LNHDA; CDR2 reads SQIVND (reference sequence). The CDR3 nucleotides are TGTGCCAGTAGGGGGAGGGGCGCTTCACCCCTCCACTTT. It codes for CASRGRGASPLHF.

V usage is TRBV2 and J usage is TRBJ1-5, with a tentative D call TRBD1 (6 bases). The CDR3 length is 12 residues. Between the trimmed V and J ends, which lost 7 bases and 5 bases, there was a span of 9 bases. The germline CDR1 and CDR2 sequences are SNHLY and FYNNEI. CDR3: CASTPGDQPQHF. The CDR3 DNA is TGTGCCAGCACCCCAGGGGATCAGCCCCAGCATTTT.

The chain combines TRBV7-2 with TRBJ1-5; D is unresolved. This CDR3 is 13 amino acids long. With 1 base removed from V and 9 bases from J, the gap between germline ends came to 10 bases. Germline V CDR1 and CDR2: SGHTA, FQGNSA. CDR3 residues: CASSLDISSPQHF. The CDR3 DNA reads as TGTGCCAGCAGCTTAGACATCTCGTCGCCCCAGCATTTT.

This rearrangement joins TRBV6-5 to TRBJ2-1, with TRBD2 matching 7 bases. This CDR3 has 15 amino acids. V dropped 6 bases and J dropped 5; count of bases not matched to a gene: 10. Germline V gene data show CDR1 as MNHEY and CDR2 as SVGAGI. The CDR3 DNA reads as TGTGCCAGCAGAAGGACGCGGGAGCATAACAATGAGCAGTTCTTC. Residues: CASRRTREHNNEQFF.

This chain links TRBV5-1 with TRBJ1-2; 7 bases are shared with TRBD1. V gave up 4 bases and J gave up 7 bases; unmatched junction bases: 7. Germline lookup yields CDR1 SGHRS and CDR2 YFSETQ. The length of the CDR3 is 13 residues. CDR3 nucleotide sequence: TGCGCCAGCAGCGTGGACAGGTTGGGTGGCTACACCTTC. This codes for CASSVDRLGGYTF.

The chain links TRBV7-9 to TRBJ1-4; 12 nucleotides match TRBD1. Germline loops: CDR1 SEHNR, CDR2 FQNEAQ (reference sequence). The trim removed 5 bases at V and 8 bases at J, leaving 9 bases unmatched. This CDR3 region has 16 residues. The CDR3 DNA follows: TGTGCCAGCAGCGCGGCGGGACAGGGGGCATTGGAAAAACTGTTTTTT. Its translation: CASSAAGQGALEKLFF.

V usage is TRBV12-3 or TRBV12-4 and J usage is TRBJ2-7, with D uncertain. V was shortened by 3 bases and J by 5 bases, with 11 bases between the two germline ends. The CDR3 consists of 13 residues. CDR3 coding DNA: TGTGCCAGCAGTTTTCAATCGCGTCACGAGCAGTACTTC. Encoded protein: CASSFQSRHEQYF.